This T cell receptor beta chain was recorded in a study of blood T cell repertoires in COVID-19. Germline V CDR1 and CDR2: SQVTM, ANQGSEA. This CDR3 region has 13 residues. The V gene lost 7 bases and the J gene lost 4 bases, with 14 bases spanning the gap. Only in-frame clones appear in the TCRdb table, and some are missing; sequencing was by immunoSEQ multiplex PCR. The repertoire holds about 180,000 clones, with about 88% as singletons. The specimen was peripheral blood. This rearrangement joins TRBV29-1 to TRBJ2-1, with a weak D call TRBD1 (5 bases). This TCR was recovered from a woman aged 30 to 39 with active or convalescent COVID-19. The DNA for the CDR3 is TGCAGCGGGGTCCGGAACAGGTACAATGAGCAGTTCTTC. Translation: CSGVRNRYNEQFF.